This T cell receptor (beta chain) was sequenced for a study of regulatory T cells in long-lasting Graves disease. Study details: Positivity for TSH receptor antibodies plus over 5 years of antithyroid drugs meant persistent Graves' disease. Regarding the study as a whole: Comparison showed that persistent patients shared more public clonotypes (2,741) than new patients (966).

Time point defined: persistent/refractory GD, antithyroid drugs over 5 years with positive TRAb. The TCR library was made from RNA that had been extracted from PBMCs in TRIzol. Assembly of TCR beta libraries relied on iRepertoire HTBI primers together with Arm-PCR of CDR3 regions. How the authors handled the data: Roughly 65 TRBV and 11 to 15 TRBJ segments were identified across samples. TCRdb re-analysed the multiplex PCR reads in MiXCR, keeping a single row per CDR3 protein. In this record, the V and J calls reflect TCRdb's handling and not the investigators' own analysis. The table lists fewer than 600,000 distinct CDR3 sequences, about 20% of them singletons. For this clonotype: Its antigen remains unknown. With a much larger clone just one base away, this may be a read error.

The sample here was peripheral blood mononuclear cells (PBMCs), taken when the disease was refractory, from a patient treated with antithyroid drugs. The sequence came from a female donor with Graves disease.

CDR3 amino acids: CASTADSLNTEALF. In DNA form, the CDR3 reads TGTGCCAGCACCGCGGACAGTCTGAACACTGAAGCTCTCTTT. The chain recombines TRBV12-3 or TRBV12-4 with TRBJ1-1, with D maybe TRBD1 (6 bases). The CDR3 extends over 14 amino acids.